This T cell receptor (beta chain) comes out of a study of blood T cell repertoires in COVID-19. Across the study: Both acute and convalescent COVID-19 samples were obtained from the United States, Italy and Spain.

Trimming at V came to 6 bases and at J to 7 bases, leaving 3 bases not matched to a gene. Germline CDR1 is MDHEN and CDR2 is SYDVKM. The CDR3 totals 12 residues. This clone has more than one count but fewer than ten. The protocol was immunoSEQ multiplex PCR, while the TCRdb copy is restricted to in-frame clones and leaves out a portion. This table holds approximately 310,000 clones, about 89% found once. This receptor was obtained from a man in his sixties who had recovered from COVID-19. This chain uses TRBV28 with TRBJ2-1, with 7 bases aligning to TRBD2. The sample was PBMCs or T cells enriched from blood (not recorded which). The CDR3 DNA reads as TGTGCCAGCAGGTCGGGGGGAAATGAGCAGTTCTTC. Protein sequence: CASRSGGNEQFF.